This T cell receptor beta chain was recovered during a study of blood T cell repertoires in COVID-19 (dated by TCRdb to the early 2020s). About the study as a whole: The collaborator samples originated in the United States, Italy and Spain and spanned the acute and convalescent phases of COVID-19. The material from the prospective study consisted of cDNA or gDNA derived from T cells, B-cell-depleted T cells, or PBMCs. Deeply sampled blood TCRbeta repertoires from subjects exposed to, actively infected with, or recovered from COVID-19 were included in the dataset. The repertoires were released in a freely available public database meant as a resource for research on the immune response to SARS-CoV-2. The samples were drawn from the first 160 participants of the ongoing ImmuneRACE study and from 1,254 subjects provided by 6 global collaborators. Sample metadata almost always included a de-identified subject ID, COVID-19 status, age in years and sex. HLA class I and class II types, where available, came from metadata supplied by the sample provider rather than from assay-based typing.

Turning to this clone: What antigen it recognizes has not been identified. Qualities for individual bases were not recorded, and no much larger clone is one base off.

The cysteine opens and the phenylalanine closes a CDR3 of 12 amino acids. The CDR3 DNA has 36 bases and is translated from base 1. For CDR1 and CDR2, the germline V gene lists SGHTA and FQGNSA. V is cut by 5 bases and J by 1 base, and the space between the germline ends is 4 bases. What the research found in general, with its limitations: Clinical and demographic metadata were provided uncurated, with the amount varying by source and participant.

Participants in the prospective study were enrolled through a virtual design, were aged about 18 to 100 years, and lived in 24 United States geographic areas. To assign participants to cohorts, the prospective study relied on clinical history that participants themselves reported in a screening survey and a study questionnaire. ImmuneRACE Cohort 3 recovered participants were defined by two consecutive negative NP/OP PCR tests, healthcare professional clearance, or symptom resolution. In the prospective study, mobile phlebotomists collected whole blood, serum and a nasopharyngeal or oropharyngeal swab from each participant. Prospective study participants could optionally give additional blood draws and questionnaires over an approximately two-month period. Prospective study blood samples were shipped either frozen or at room temperature before DNA extraction. TCRbeta CDR3 regions were amplified from genomic DNA by means of the immunoSEQ Assay, a bias-controlled multiplex PCR. Per the original workflow: Within the assay, amplification of reference gene primers was used to estimate how many nucleated cells each sample contained. Sequence reads were collapsed and filtered to measure the absolute abundance of every unique TCRbeta CDR3 rearrangement. For each sample, productive Simpson clonality was calculated by taking the square root of Simpson's diversity index across productive rearrangements. TCRdb re-hosts the immuneACCESS table, in-frame sequences only. Its copies lack some clones; in the studies checked, an unresolved V gene accounts for under half of them, and the cause for the rest is not known. The V and J calls and clone size were taken over from that table, and D and trimming were inferred from the DNA. Across this sample there are about 230,000 clones, with about 84% seen only once. The ten largest clonotypes hold around 1.8% of the sample.

The sequence is built from TRBV7-2 and TRBJ2-3; the D gene identity is not certain. Input material: PBMCs or T cells enriched from blood (not recorded which). This TCR came from a man aged 55-75 years who had recovered from COVID-19. Here the CDR3 is given as CASSLRTDTQYF. The nucleotides read TGTGCCAGCAGCCTACGCACAGATACGCAGTATTTT.